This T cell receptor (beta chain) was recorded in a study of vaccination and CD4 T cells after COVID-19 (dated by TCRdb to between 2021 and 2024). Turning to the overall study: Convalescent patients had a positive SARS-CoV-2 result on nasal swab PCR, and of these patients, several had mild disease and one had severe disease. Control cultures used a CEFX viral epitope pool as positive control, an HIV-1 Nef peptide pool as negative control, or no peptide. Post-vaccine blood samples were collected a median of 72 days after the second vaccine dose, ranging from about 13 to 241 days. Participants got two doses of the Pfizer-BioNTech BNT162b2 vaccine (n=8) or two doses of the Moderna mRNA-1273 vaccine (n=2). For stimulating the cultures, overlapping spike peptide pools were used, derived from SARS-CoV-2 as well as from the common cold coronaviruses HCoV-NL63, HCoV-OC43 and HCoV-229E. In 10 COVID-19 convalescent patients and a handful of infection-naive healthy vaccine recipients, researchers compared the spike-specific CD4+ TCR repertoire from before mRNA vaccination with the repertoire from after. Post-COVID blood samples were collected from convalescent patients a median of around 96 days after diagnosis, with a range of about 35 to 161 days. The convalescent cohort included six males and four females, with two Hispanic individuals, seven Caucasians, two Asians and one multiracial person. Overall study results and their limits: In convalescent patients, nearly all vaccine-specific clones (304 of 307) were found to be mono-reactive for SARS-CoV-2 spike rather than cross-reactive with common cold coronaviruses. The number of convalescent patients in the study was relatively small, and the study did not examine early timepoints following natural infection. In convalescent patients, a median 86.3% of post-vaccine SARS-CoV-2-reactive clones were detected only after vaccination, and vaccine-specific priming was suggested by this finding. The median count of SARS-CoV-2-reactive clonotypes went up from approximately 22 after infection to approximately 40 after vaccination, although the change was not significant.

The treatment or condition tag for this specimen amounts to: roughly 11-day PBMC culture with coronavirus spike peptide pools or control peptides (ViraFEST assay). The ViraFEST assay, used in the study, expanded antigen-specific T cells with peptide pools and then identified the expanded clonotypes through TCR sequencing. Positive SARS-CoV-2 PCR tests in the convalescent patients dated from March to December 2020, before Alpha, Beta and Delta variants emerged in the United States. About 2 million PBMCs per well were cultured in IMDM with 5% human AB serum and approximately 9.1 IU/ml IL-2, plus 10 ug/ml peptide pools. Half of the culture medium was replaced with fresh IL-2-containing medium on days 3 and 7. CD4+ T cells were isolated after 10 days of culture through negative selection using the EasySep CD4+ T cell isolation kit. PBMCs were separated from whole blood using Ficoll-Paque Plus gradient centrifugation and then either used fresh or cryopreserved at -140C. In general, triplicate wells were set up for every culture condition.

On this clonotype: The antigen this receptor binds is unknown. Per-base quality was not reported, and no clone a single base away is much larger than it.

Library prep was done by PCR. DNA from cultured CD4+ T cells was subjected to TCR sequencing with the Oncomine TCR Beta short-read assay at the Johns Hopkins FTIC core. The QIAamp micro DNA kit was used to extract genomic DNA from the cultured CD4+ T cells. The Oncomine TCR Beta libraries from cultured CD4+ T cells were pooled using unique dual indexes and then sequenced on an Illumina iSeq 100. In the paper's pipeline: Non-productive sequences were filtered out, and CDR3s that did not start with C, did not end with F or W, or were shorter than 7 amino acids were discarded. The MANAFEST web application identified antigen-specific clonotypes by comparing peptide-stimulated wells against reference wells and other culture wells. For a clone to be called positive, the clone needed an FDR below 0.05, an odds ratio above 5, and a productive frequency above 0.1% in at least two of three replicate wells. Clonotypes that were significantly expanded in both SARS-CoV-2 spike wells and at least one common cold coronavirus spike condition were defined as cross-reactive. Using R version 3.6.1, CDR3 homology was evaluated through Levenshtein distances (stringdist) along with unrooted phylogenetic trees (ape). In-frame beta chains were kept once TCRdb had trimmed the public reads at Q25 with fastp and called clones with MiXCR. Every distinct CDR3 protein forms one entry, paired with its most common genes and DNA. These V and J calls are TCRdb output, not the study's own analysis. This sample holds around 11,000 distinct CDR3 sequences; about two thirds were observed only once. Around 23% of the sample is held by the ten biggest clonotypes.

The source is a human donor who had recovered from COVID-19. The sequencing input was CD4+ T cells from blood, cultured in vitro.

The sequence in DNA is TGTGCCAGCAGCTCCGGGCCACGGAACGAGCAGTACTTC. This yields the protein CASSSGPRNEQYF. The V and J segments used are TRBV5-6 and TRBJ2-7; the D gene cannot be named for sure. Counted from cysteine to phenylalanine, this CDR3 has 13 amino acids. The kept DNA is CDR3 alone, 39 bases in frame from the first base. According to the germline V gene, CDR1 reads SGHDT and CDR2 reads YYEEEE. Trimming removed 3 bases from V and 5 bases from J, leaving 12 bases between the germline ends. The entire variable domain, with the stretches around the CDR3 drawn from the reference TRBV5-6 and TRBJ2-7 proteins, is DAGVTQSPTHLIKTRGQQVTLRCSPKSGHDTVSWYQQALGQGPQFIFQYYEEEERQRGNFPDRFSGHQFPNYSSELNVNALLLGDSALYLCASSSGPRNEQYFGPGTRLTVT.